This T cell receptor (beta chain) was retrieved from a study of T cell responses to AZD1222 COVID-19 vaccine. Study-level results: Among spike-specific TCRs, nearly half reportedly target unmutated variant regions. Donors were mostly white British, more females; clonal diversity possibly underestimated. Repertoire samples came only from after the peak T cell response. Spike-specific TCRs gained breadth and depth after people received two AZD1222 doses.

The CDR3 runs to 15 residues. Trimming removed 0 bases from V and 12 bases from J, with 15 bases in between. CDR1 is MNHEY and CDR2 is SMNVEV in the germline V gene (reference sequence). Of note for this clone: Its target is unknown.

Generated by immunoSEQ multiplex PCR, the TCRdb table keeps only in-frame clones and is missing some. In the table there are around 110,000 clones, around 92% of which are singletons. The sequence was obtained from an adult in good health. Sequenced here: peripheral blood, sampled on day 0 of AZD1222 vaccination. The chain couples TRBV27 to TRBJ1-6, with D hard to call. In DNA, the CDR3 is TGTGCCAGCAGTTTATCGCCGGGAAATCCGGGACCCCTCCACTTT. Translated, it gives CASSLSPGNPGPLHF.